One and the same sample provided the 27 T cell receptor beta chains below, sequenced in a study of technical replicates of blood from a handful of donors. TCRdb's copy holds only in-frame clones and misses some; the assay was immunoSEQ multiplex PCR. This table holds around 80,000 clones, 90% to 98% found once. Sequencing was carried out using T cells isolated from PBMCs. These receptors were collected from a human donor in good health.

This rearrangement joins TRBV6-6 to TRBJ1-1; TRBD1 agrees at 8 bases. The CDR3 spans 15 residues. Germline V gene data show CDR1 as MNHNY and CDR2 as SVGAGI (reference sequence). Trimming took 5 bases from V and 4 from J; bases not matched to a gene: 9. In DNA, the CDR3 is TGTGCCAGCAGTCCCCCGGACAGGGAGGGCACTGAAGCTTTCTTT. Protein product: CASSPPDREGTEAFF.

The genes are TRBV11-3 and TRBJ1-2; TRBD1 aligns across 7 bases. J gave up 0 bases and V 5 bases, and 6 bases lay outside the gene matches. The CDR3 totals 15 residues. Germline lookup yields CDR1 SGHNT and CDR2 YENEEA. The CDR3 coding sequence is TGTGCCAGCAGCCGACAGGGTGAGGCTAACTATGGCTACACCTTC. This encodes CASSRQGEANYGYTF.

The rearrangement uses TRBV4-1 and TRBJ2-1, with 9 bases matching TRBD2. The CDR3 sequence is 17 residues long. From germline, CDR1 is MGHRA and CDR2 YSYEKL. Unmatched junction bases numbered 15, after V lost 4 bases and J lost 8 bases. CDR3 in amino acids: CASSRRLAGPRADEQFF. The CDR3 coding sequence is TGCGCCAGCAGCCGGAGGCTAGCGGGGCCAAGGGCGGATGAGCAGTTCTTC.

The V gene is TRBV5-1, the J gene TRBJ1-4; no clear D gene. Looked up from germline, CDR1 is SGHRS and CDR2 is YFSETQ. Trimming left V 4 bases short and J 0 bases short, with 10 bases between. The CDR3 runs to 15 residues. The CDR3 nucleotides are TGCGCCAGCAGCAGCCTGGCGGCAACTAATGAAAAACTGTTTTTT. Its protein product is CASSSLAATNEKLFF.

The chain uses TRBV28 and TRBJ1-5; D remains ambiguous. Trimming took 2 bases from V and 6 from J, leaving 11 bases between them. Germline V gene lookup returns CDR1 MDHEN and CDR2 SYDVKM. This CDR3 spans 14 amino acids. DNA of the CDR3: TGTGCCAGCAGTTTAAGGTCCCGCGGTCAGCCCCAGCATTTT. The encoded protein is CASSLRSRGQPQHF.

V is TRBV9 and J is TRBJ2-7; D remains ambiguous. V was pared by 5 bases and J by 6 bases, with 15 bases between. The germline CDR1 and CDR2 sequences are SGDLS and YYNGEE. CDR3 size: 13 residues. CDR3 protein: CASSQFQRGEQYF. CDR3 bases: TGTGCCAGCAGTCAGTTCCAGCGAGGCGAGCAGTACTTC.

CDR3 sequence: CASSGGLAGRPSSYNEQFF. The CDR3 DNA reads as TGTGCCAGCAGCGGTGGACTAGCGGGAAGGCCGAGCTCCTACAATGAGCAGTTCTTC. The rearrangement uses TRBV9 and TRBJ2-1, with TRBD2 matching over 12 bases. This CDR3 region has 19 residues. V lost 3 bases and J lost 0; bases outside the gene matches: 10. The germline CDR1 and CDR2 sequences are SGDLS and YYNGEE.

This clone was counted a single time. This chain joins TRBV29-1 and TRBJ2-7, with TRBD2 identical over 7 bases. Germline trimming cut 7 bases from V and 4 bases from J; bases unmatched to any gene: 7. This CDR3 comprises 12 residues. The germline V gene has CDR1 SQVTM and CDR2 ANQGSEA. The CDR3 region is CSATGLLYEQYF. CDR3 nucleotide sequence: TGCAGCGCCACGGGACTATTATACGAGCAGTACTTC.

The chain has TRBV6-5 and TRBJ2-7, with unresolved D. The germline gives CDR1 MNHEY, CDR2 SVGAGI. This CDR3 spans 11 amino acids. V was shortened by 4 bases and J by 7 bases, with 8 bases between the two germline ends. Here the CDR3 DNA reads TGTGCCAGCAGTTTCAGTGCTGAGCAGTACTTC. This codes for CASSFSAEQYF.

The rearrangement links TRBV5-5 to TRBJ1-5; D not resolved. V lost 0 bases to trimming and J lost 6 bases, with 10 bases between them. This CDR3 has 14 residues. Looked up from germline, CDR1 is SGHKS and CDR2 is YYEKEE (reference sequence). CDR3 sequence reads: CASSLEQLGQPQHF. CDR3 bases: TGTGCCAGCAGCTTGGAACAGCTGGGTCAGCCCCAGCATTTT.

The chain has TRBV30 and TRBJ1-5; weak D call: TRBD1 (5 bases). The CDR3 runs to 12 residues. Trimming stripped 1 base from V and 4 bases from J, with 5 bases between. Germline V gives CDR1 GTSNPN, CDR2 SVGIG (reference sequence). The DNA for the CDR3 is TGTGCCTGGAGTGAGGGGAATCAGCCCCAGCATTTT. Translated: CAWSEGNQPQHF.

V usage is TRBV12-5 and J usage is TRBJ1-1; TRBD1 is a possible D gene (5 bases). Per the germline V gene, CDR1 is LGHNT and CDR2 is FRNRAP. The CDR3 is made up of 17 amino acids. The V and J ends lost 6 bases and 1 base respectively, with 21 bases between them. The CDR3 protein is CASGTDSAISTNTEAFF. The CDR3 bases are TGTGCTAGTGGAACCGACAGTGCCATTTCCACGAACACTGAAGCTTTCTTT.

This chain uses TRBV19 with TRBJ1-1; D might be TRBD1 (6 bases). V was cut by 6 bases and J by 5 bases, with 13 bases left in between. From germline, CDR1 is LNHDA and CDR2 SQIVND (reference sequence). The CDR3 contains 13 residues. Here the CDR3 DNA reads TGTGCCAGTAGCACTAACAGGGAGACTGAAGCTTTCTTT. This encodes CASSTNRETEAFF.

The J gene is TRBJ2-7, the V gene TRBV15; D is unclear. V lost 1 base, J lost 6 bases, and 7 bases lay in between. There are 12 residues in the CDR3. Germline V CDR1 and CDR2: LNHNV, YYDKDF (reference sequence). The CDR3 sequence is CATSRVTGEQYF. The CDR3 DNA sequence: TGTGCCACCAGCAGAGTAACGGGCGAGCAGTACTTC.

V gene TRBV9 combines with J gene TRBJ2-1; D remains unclear. This CDR3 is built from 15 residues. V was pared by 5 bases and J by 3 bases, with 15 bases between. Germline CDR1 SGDLS, CDR2 YYNGEE. The CDR3 protein is CASSGVAVSYNEQFF. The CDR3 coding sequence is TGTGCCAGCAGTGGTGTTGCGGTTAGCTACAATGAGCAGTTCTTC.

Only a few counts were recorded for this clone. The rearrangement links TRBV11-3 to TRBJ2-2; D might be TRBD2 (6 bases). The germline gives CDR1 SGHNT, CDR2 YENEEA. The V end was cut by 3 bases, the J end by 3 bases, with 14 bases between. This CDR3 is built from 16 residues. CDR3 in amino acids: CASSLGLWGDTGELFF. The CDR3, as DNA: TGTGCCAGCAGCTTGGGGCTCTGGGGGGACACCGGGGAGCTGTTTTTT.

The chain carries TRBV20-1 and TRBJ1-2; weak D call: TRBD1 (6 bases). The V gene's germline CDR1 is DFQATT and CDR2 SNEGSKA (reference sequence). The CDR3 is 11 amino acids. V lost 4 bases to trimming and J lost 6 bases, with 9 bases between them. The CDR3 bases are TGCAGTGCTATGCAGGGGAATGGCTACACCTTC. Protein product: CSAMQGNGYTF.

The V call is TRBV19, the J call TRBJ1-5, with 10 bases that match TRBD1. The CDR3 covers 13 residues. Germline V gene data show CDR1 as LNHDA and CDR2 as SQIVND (reference sequence). V trimming: 8 bases; J trimming: 4 bases; junction bases outside the gene matches: 2. CDR3 DNA: TGTGCCAGTCGGGACAGGGGAAATCAGCCCCAGCATTTT. Translating it yields CASRDRGNQPQHF.

The gene calls are TRBV5-6 and TRBJ2-1, with TRBD2 as a possible D gene (6 bases). The V end lost 4 bases, the J end lost 8 bases, and 10 bases lay between the germline ends. This CDR3 region has 12 residues. Germline CDR1 and CDR2: SGHDT and YYEEEE. In nucleotides, the CDR3 is TGTGCCAGCAGCCGACTAGTCCATGAGCAGTTCTTC. Protein: CASSRLVHEQFF.

The chain links TRBV11-3 to TRBJ2-3, with D perhaps TRBD2 (5 bases). The CDR3 is made up of 16 amino acids. In germline, CDR1 is SGHNT, CDR2 YENEEA. The V and J ends lost 5 bases and 1 base respectively, with 16 bases between them. CDR3 sequence reads: CASSLDGTRGTDTQYF. The CDR3 DNA reads as TGTGCCAGCAGCCTGGACGGCACTAGAGGCACAGATACGCAGTATTTT.

The count of this clone is one. V and J are TRBV27 and TRBJ1-1; D remains ambiguous. The CDR3 consists of 14 residues. The V gene's germline CDR1 is MNHEY and CDR2 SMNVEV (reference sequence). Trimming left V 5 bases short and J 1 base short, with 11 bases between. The CDR3 bases are TGTGCCAGCAGTAGAATCCAGGAGAACACTGAAGCTTTCTTT. Translation: CASSRIQENTEAFF.

The rearrangement uses TRBV6-5 and TRBJ2-7, with 7 bases that match TRBD1. Germline loops: CDR1 MNHEY, CDR2 SVGAGI. The CDR3 totals 13 residues. Losses at the gene ends were 6 bases for V and 3 bases for J; bases not matched to a gene: 5. The CDR3 nucleotides read TGTGCCAGCAGCTGGGACAGTTTCTACGAGCAGTACTTC. Translating gives CASSWDSFYEQYF.

J is TRBJ2-2 and V is TRBV28; 8 positions agree with TRBD2. The length of the CDR3 is 13 residues. Germline trimming cut 11 bases from V and 1 base from J; bases unmatched to any gene: 3. Germline V gene data show CDR1 as MDHEN and CDR2 as SYDVKM. For the CDR3, the DNA is TGTGCCGTAGCGGGGCTGAACACCGGGGAGCTGTTTTTT. It is translated as CAVAGLNTGELFF.

The rearrangement links TRBV11-2 to TRBJ1-2, with D possibly TRBD1 on 5 matching bases. Germline V gene sequence: CDR1 SGHAT, CDR2 FQNNGV. This CDR3 has 17 residues. Trimming stripped 1 base from V and 8 bases from J, with 23 bases between. CDR3 DNA: TGTGCCAGCAGCTTAGCCAGGGATCCTAAGGTTTCAGGAGGCTACACCTTC. Encoded protein: CASSLARDPKVSGGYTF.

The rearrangement links TRBV25-1 to TRBJ2-7; D might be TRBD2 (7 bases). The germline V gene encodes CDR1 MGHDK and CDR2 SYGVNS. The CDR3 has 13 amino acids. The V and J ends lost 0 bases and 9 bases respectively, with 12 bases between them. CDR3 residues: CASSEYGGARQYF. CDR3 coding DNA: TGTGCCAGCAGTGAATATGGGGGGGCCAGGCAGTACTTC.

This clone is a singleton in its sample. The chain couples TRBV2 to TRBJ2-4; TRBD1 aligns across 9 bases. Trimming took 6 bases from V and 16 from J; bases not matched to a gene: 10. The CDR3 loop spans 12 amino acids. Germline CDR1 is SNHLY and CDR2 is FYNNEI. As DNA, the CDR3 is TGTGCCAGCAGCATCAGCGGGGACAGGGTTTACTTC. Translating it yields CASSISGDRVYF.

The rearrangement links TRBV19 to TRBJ2-5; D gene uncertain. The CDR3 is 13 residues long. CDR1 LNHDA and CDR2 SQIVND come from the germline V gene (reference sequence). The ends were cut back, 4 bases at V and 1 base at J, with 7 bases in the middle. This CDR3 reads CASSRVPQETQYF. CDR3 nucleotide sequence: TGTGCCAGTAGTAGAGTACCCCAAGAGACCCAGTACTTC.